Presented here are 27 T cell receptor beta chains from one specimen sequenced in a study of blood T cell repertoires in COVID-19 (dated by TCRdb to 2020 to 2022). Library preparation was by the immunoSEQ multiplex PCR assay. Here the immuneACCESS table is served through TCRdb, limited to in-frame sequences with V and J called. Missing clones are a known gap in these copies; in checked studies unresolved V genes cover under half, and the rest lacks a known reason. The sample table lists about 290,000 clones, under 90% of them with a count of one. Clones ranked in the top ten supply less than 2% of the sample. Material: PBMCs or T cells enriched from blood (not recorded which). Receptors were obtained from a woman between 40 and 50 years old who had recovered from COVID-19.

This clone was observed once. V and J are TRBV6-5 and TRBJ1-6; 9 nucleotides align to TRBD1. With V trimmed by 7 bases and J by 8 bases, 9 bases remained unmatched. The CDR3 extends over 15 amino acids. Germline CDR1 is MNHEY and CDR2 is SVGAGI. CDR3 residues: CASTLGQGFDSPLHF. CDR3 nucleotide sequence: TGTGCCAGCACCTTGGGACAGGGTTTTGATTCACCCCTCCACTTT.

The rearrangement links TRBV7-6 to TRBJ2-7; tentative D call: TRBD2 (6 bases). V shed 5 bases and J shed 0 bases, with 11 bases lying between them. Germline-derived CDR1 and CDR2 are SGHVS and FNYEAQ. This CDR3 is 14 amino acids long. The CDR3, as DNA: TGTGCCAGCAGCAGGGACTTGAGCTCCTACGAGCAGTACTTC. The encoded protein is CASSRDLSSYEQYF.

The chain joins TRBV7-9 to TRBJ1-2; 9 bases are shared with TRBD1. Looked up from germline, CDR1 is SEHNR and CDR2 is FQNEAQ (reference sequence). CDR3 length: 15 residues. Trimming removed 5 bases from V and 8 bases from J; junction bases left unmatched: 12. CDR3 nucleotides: TGTGCCAGCAGCCTACAGGGGGCTAAGGGTGGCGGCTACACCTTC. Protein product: CASSLQGAKGGGYTF.

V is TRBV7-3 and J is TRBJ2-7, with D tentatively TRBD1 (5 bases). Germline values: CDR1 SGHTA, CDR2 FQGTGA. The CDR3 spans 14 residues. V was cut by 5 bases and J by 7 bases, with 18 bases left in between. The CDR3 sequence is CASSPGHRSSEQYF. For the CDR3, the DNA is TGTGCCAGCAGCCCTGGACACCGTTCGAGTGAGCAGTACTTC.

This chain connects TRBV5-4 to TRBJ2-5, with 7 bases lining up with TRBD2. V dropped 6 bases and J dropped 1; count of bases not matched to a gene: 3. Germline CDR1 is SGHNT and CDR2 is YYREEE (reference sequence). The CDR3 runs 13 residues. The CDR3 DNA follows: TGTGCCAGCACCAGCGGGGTCCAAGAGACCCAGTACTTC. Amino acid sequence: CASTSGVQETQYF.

CDR3 protein: CASSFGDSGANVLTF. CDR3 bases: TGTGCCAGTAGTTTCGGTGACTCTGGGGCCAACGTCCTGACTTTC. The chain links TRBV19 to TRBJ2-6; the D is unclear. V lost 5 bases and J lost 0, with 8 bases in between. The CDR3 extends over 15 amino acids. Germline CDR1 LNHDA, CDR2 SQIVND (reference sequence).

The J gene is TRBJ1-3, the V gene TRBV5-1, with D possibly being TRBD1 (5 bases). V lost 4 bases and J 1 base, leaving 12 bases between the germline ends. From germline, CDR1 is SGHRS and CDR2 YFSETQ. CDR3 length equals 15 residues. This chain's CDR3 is CASSPTGGSGNTIYF. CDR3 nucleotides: TGCGCCAGCAGCCCAACGGGGGGGTCTGGAAACACCATATATTTT.

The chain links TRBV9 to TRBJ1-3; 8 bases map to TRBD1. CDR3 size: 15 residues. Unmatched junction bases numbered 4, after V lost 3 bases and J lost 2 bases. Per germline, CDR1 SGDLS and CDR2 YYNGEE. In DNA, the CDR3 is TGTGCCAGCAGCGGAACAGGGGGACCTGGAAACACCATATATTTT. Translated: CASSGTGGPGNTIYF.

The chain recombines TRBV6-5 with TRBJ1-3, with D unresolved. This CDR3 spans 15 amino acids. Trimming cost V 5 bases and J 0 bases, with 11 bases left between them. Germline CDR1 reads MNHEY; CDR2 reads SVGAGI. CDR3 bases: TGTGCCAGCAGTCCCGACGGAGACTCTGGAAACACCATATATTTT. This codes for CASSPDGDSGNTIYF.

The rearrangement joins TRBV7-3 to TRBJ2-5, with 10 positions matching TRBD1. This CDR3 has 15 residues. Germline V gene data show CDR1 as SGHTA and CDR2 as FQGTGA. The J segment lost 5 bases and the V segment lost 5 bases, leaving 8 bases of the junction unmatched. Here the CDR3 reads CASSPSTGGAETQYF. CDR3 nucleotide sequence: TGTGCCAGCAGCCCATCGACAGGGGGCGCGGAGACCCAGTACTTC.

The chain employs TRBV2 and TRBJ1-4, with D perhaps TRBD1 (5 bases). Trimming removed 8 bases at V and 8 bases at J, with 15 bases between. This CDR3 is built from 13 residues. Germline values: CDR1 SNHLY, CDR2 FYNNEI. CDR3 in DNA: TGTGCCAGCTGGCGGGGGTCGGGGGAAAAACTGTTTTTT. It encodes CASWRGSGEKLFF.

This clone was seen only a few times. The CDR3, as DNA: TGTGCCAGCTCACCCCGGACAGCGGGGGGTCCCTACAATGAGCAGTTCTTC. The encoded protein is CASSPRTAGGPYNEQFF. The chain employs TRBV18 and TRBJ2-1; TRBD2 agrees at 9 bases. The V gene's germline CDR1 is KGHSH and CDR2 LQKENI. The J segment lost 2 bases and the V segment lost 3 bases, leaving 8 bases of the junction unmatched. This CDR3 contains 17 residues.

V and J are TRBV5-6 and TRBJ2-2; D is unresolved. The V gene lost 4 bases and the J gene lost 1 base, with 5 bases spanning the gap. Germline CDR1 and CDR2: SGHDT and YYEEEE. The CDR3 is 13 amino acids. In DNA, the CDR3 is TGTGCCAGCAGCGGAGAGAACACCGGGGAGCTGTTTTTT. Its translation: CASSGENTGELFF.

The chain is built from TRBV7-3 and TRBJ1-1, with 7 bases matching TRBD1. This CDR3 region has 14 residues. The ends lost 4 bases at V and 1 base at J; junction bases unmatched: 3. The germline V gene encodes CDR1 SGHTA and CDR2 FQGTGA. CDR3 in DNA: TGTGCCAGCAGCTCCGGGACAGAGAACACTGAAGCTTTCTTT. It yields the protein CASSSGTENTEAFF.

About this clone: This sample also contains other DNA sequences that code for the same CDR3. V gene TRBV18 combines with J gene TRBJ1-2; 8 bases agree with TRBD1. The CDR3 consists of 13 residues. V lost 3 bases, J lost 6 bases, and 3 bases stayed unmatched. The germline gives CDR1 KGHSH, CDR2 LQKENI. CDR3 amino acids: CASSPGQGDGYTF. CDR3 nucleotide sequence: TGTGCCAGCTCACCCGGACAGGGAGATGGCTACACCTTC.

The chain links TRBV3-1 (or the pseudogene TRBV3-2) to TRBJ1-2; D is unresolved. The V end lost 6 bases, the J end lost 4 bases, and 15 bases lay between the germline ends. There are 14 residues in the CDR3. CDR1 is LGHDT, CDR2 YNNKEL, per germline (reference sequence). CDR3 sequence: CASRFALHSYGYTF. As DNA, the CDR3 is TGTGCCAGCAGGTTTGCTCTCCACAGCTATGGCTACACCTTC.

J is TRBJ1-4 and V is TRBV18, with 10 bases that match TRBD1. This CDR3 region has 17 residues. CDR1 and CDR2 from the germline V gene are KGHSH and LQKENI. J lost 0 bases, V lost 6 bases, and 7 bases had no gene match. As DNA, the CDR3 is TGTGCCAGCTCCCGGGACAGGGGACCGGCAACTAATGAAAAACTGTTTTTT. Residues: CASSRDRGPATNEKLFF.

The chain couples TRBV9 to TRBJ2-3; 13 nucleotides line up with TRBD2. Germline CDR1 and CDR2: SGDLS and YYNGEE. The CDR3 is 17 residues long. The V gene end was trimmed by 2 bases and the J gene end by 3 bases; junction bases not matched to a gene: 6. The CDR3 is CASSVTSGGARTDTQYF. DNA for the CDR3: TGTGCCAGCAGCGTTACTAGCGGGGGGGCGAGAACAGATACGCAGTATTTT.

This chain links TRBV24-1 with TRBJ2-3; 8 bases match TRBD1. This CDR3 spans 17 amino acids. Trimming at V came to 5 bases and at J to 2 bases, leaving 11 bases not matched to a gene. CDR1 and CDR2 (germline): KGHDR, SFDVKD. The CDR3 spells CATSGPQGEYSTDTQYF. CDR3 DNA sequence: TGTGCCACCAGTGGTCCACAGGGGGAATACTCCACAGATACGCAGTATTTT.

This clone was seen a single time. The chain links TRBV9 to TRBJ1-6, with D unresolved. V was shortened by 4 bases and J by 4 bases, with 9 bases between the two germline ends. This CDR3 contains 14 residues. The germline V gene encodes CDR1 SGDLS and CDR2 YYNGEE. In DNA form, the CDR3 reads TGTGCCAGCAGCCGGGGAACTTATAATTCACCCCTCCACTTT. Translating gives CASSRGTYNSPLHF.

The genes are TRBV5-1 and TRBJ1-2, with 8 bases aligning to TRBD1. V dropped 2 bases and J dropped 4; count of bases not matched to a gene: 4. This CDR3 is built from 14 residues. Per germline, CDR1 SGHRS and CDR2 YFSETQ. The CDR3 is CASSFGQGGYGYTF. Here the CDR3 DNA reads TGCGCCAGCAGCTTTGGACAGGGAGGCTATGGCTACACCTTC.

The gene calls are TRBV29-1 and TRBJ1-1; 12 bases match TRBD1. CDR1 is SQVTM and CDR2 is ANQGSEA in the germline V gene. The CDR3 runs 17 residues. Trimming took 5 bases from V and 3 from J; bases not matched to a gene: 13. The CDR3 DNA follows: TGCAGCGTTCCAAGCCCCCCGGGACAGGGGGCGGACACTGAAGCTTTCTTT. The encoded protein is CSVPSPPGQGADTEAFF.

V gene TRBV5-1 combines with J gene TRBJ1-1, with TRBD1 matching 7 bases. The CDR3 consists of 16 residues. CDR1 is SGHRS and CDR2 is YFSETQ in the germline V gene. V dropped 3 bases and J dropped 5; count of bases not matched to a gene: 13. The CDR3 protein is CASSSGPTGDGTEAFF. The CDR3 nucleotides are TGCGCCAGCAGCTCAGGCCCTACAGGGGACGGAACTGAAGCTTTCTTT.

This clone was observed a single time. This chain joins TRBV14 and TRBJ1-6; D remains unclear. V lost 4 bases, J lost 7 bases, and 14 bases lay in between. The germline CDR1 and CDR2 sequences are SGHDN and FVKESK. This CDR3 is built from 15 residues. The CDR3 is CASSLRAPTNSPLHF. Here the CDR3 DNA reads TGTGCCAGCAGCCTCCGTGCGCCAACGAATTCACCCCTCCACTTT.

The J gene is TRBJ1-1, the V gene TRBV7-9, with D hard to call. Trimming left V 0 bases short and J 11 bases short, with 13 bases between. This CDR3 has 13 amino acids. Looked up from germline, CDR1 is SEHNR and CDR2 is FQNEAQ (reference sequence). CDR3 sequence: CASSLASQVSAFF. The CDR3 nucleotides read TGTGCCAGCAGCTTAGCGTCGCAGGTTTCCGCTTTCTTT.

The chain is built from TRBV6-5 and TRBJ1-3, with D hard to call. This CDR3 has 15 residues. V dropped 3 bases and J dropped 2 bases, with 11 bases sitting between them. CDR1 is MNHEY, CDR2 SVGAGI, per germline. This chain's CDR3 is CASSYTGHPGNTIYF. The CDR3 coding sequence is TGTGCCAGCAGTTATACGGGTCATCCTGGAAACACCATATATTTT.

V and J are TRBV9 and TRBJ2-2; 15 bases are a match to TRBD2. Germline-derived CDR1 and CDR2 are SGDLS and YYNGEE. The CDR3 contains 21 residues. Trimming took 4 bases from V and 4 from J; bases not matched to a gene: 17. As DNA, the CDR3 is TGTGCCAGCAGCCTACCTGTGCCAGGACTAGCGGGGGGGCCGAGCACCGGGGAGCTGTTTTTT. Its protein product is CASSLPVPGLAGGPSTGELFF.